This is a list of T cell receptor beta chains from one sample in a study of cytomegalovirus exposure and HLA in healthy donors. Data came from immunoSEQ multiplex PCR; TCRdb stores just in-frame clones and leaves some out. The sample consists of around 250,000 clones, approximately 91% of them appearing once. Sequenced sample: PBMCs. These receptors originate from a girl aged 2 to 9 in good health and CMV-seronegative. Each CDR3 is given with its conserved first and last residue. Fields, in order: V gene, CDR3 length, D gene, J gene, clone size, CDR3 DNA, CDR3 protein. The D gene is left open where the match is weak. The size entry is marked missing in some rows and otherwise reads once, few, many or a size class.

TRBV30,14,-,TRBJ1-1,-,TGTGCCTGGAGTGTAACAGCGGGCGGCACTGAAGCTTTCTTT,CAWSVTAGGTEAFF
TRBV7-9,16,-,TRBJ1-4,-,TGTGCCAGCAGCTTAGCGCGAGCAGCCGGGAATGAAAAACTGTTTTTT,CASSLARAAGNEKLFF
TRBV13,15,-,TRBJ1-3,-,TGTGCCAGCAGCTTAGAAAGGGGGTCTGGAAACACCATATATTTT,CASSLERGSGNTIYF
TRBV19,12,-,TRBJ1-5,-,TGTGCCAGTAGTATTAACTCTCGGCCCCAGCATTTT,CASSINSRPQHF
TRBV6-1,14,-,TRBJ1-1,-,TGTGCCAGCAGTGAACCGGGTAGCCCCACTGAAGCTTTCTTT,CASSEPGSPTEAFF
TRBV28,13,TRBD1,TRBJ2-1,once,TGTGCCAGCAATCCGGACAGGTACAATGAGCAGTTCTTC,CASNPDRYNEQFF
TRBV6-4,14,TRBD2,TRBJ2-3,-,TGTGCCAGCAGTGACCTAGCGGGAGCAGATACGCAGTATTTT,CASSDLAGADTQYF
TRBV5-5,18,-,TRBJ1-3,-,TGTGCCAGCAGCTTGGTGGCAGGGGATGTATGGTCTGGAAACACCATATATTTT,CASSLVAGDVWSGNTIYF
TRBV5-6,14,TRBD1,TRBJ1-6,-,TGTGCCAGCAGCTGGGACAGGGGACGTTCACCCCTCCACTTT,CASSWDRGRSPLHF
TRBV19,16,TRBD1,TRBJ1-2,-,TGTGCCAGTAGTATGGGACAGGGCCCTTTTGGAGGTGGCTACACCTTC,CASSMGQGPFGGGYTF
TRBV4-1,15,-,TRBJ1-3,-,TGCGCCAGCAGCCAAATCTCCGTATCTGGAAACACCATATATTTT,CASSQISVSGNTIYF
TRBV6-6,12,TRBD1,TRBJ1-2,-,TGTGCCAGCAGTTACGGGACAGACGGCTACACCTTC,CASSYGTDGYTF
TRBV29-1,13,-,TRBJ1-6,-,TGCAGCGTTGAAGAAGGGGGAGGGACACCCCTCCACTTT,CSVEEGGGTPLHF
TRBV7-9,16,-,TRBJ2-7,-,TGTTCCAGCAGCTTAGTAAGAGGGGGAACTAGATCCGAGCAGTACTTC,CSSSLVRGGTRSEQYF
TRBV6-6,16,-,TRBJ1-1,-,TGTGCCAGCAGTTACTCGTCAAGGGGCCTGAACACTGAAGCTTTCTTT,CASSYSSRGLNTEAFF
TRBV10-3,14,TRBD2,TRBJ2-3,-,TGTGCCATCAGTGAAAGCGGGAGTTCAGATACGCAGTATTTT,CAISESGSSDTQYF
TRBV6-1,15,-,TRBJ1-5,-,TGTGCCAGCAGTGTCGAGACAGGAGGCAATCAGCCCCAGCATTTT,CASSVETGGNQPQHF
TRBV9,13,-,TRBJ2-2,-,TGTGCCAGCAGCGTAGCTACCACCGGGGAGCTGTTTTTT,CASSVATTGELFF
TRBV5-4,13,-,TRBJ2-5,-,TGTGCCAGCAGCTTGGCAGACCAAGAGACCCAGTACTTC,CASSLADQETQYF
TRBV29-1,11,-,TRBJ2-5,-,TGCAGCGTTGGAGACAGGGAGACCCAGTACTTC,CSVGDRETQYF
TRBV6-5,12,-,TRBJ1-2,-,TGTGCCAGCAGGTCAACAGATGGCGGCTACACCTTC,CASRSTDGGYTF
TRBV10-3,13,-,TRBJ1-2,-,TGTGCCGTCCTAACGGAGGAGGACTATGGCTACACCTTC,CAVLTEEDYGYTF
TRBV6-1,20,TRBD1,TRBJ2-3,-,TGTGCCAGCAGTGAAGACCGCAGGGGGCCAATCTTGCCGACTCAAAATACGCAGTATTTT,CASSEDRRGPILPTQNTQYF
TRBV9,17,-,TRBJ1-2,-,TGTGCCAGCAGCGTAGACAGGGACCTCTCGGCTAACTATGGCTACACCTTC,CASSVDRDLSANYGYTF
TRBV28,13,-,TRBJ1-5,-,TGTGCCAGCAGTTCTTACAGGTATCAGCCCCAGCATTTT,CASSSYRYQPQHF
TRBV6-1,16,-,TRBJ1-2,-,TGTGCCAGCAGTGAAGTAGGCGGGGGCTTGAACTATGGCTACACCTTC,CASSEVGGGLNYGYTF
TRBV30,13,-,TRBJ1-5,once,TGTGCCTGGAGTCCTCAGGGTGTTCAGCCCCAGCATTTT,CAWSPQGVQPQHF
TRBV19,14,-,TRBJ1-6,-,TGTGCCAGTAGTCTTATCGGGGATAATTCACCCCTCCACTTT,CASSLIGDNSPLHF
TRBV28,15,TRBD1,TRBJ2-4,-,TGTGCCAGCAGTTTAGGACAGGGGGGTTGGAACATTCAGTACTTC,CASSLGQGGWNIQYF
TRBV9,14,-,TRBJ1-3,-,TGTGCCAGCAGCGTAGGGACAGTTGGAAACACCATATATTTT,CASSVGTVGNTIYF
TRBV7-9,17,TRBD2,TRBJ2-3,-,TGTGCCAGCAGCTTCGTCCCACTAGCGGGAGCCCCAGATACGCAGTATTTT,CASSFVPLAGAPDTQYF
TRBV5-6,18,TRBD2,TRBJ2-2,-,TGTGCCAGCAGCTTGGCCAAGGTTAGCGGGACTTGGACCGGGGAGCTGTTTTTT,CASSLAKVSGTWTGELFF
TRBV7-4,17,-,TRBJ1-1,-,TGTGCCAGCAGCTCCTCACCCCAGGTCGGGGGTCGGACTGAAGCTTTCTTT,CASSSSPQVGGRTEAFF
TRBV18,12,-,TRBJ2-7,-,TGTGCCAGCTCACCACTCGGCTACGAGCAGTACTTC,CASSPLGYEQYF
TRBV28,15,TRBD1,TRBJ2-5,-,TGTGCCAGCAGCTCCGAGGGACAGGGCCTAGAGACCCAGTACTTC,CASSSEGQGLETQYF
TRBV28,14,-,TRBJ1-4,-,TGTGCCAGCAGTAAGCTGGGACTTAATGAAAAACTGTTTTTT,CASSKLGLNEKLFF
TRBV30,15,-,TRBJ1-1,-,TGTGCCTGGAGACAATCAGGGAGGATAGAAACTGAAGCTTTCTTT,CAWRQSGRIETEAFF
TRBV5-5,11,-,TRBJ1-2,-,TGTGCCAGCAGCCGGGGAGGTGGCTACACCTTC,CASSRGGGYTF
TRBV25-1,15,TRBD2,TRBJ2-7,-,TGTGCCAGCCAACGCGCGGGAGGGGGTTCCTACGAGCAGTACTTC,CASQRAGGGSYEQYF
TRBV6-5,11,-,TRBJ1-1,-,TGTGCCAGCAGATTACAGGGTGAAGCTTTCTTT,CASRLQGEAFF
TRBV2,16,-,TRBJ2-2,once,TGTGCCAGCAGTGGAAAGCGGAGTACGAACACCGGGGAGCTGTTTTTT,CASSGKRSTNTGELFF
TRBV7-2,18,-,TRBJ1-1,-,TGTGCCAGCAGCTCGAACCGACAGGCTACCGCACGGAACACTGAAGCTTTCTTT,CASSSNRQATARNTEAFF
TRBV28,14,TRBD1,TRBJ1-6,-,TGTGCCAGCAGCTCCGGACAGGGGTTTTCACCCCTCCACTTT,CASSSGQGFSPLHF
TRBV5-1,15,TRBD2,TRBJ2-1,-,TGCGCCAGCAGCTTGGGACTAGCGGGAGTCAATGAGCAGTTCTTC,CASSLGLAGVNEQFF
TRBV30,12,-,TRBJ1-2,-,TGTGCCTGGAGCCCCGGGGGAGGCGGCTACACCTTC,CAWSPGGGGYTF